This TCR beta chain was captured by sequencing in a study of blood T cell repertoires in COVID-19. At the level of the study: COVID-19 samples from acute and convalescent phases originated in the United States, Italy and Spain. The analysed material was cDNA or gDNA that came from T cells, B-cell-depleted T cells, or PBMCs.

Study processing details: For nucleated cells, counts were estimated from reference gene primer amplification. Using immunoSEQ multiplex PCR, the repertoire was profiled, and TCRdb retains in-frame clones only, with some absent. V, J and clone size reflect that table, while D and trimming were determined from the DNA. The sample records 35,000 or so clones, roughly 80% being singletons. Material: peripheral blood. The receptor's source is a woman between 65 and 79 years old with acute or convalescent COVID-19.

The CDR3 bases are TGTGCCAGCACTACTACTAGCGGGGGAATCTACGAGCAGTACTTC. This encodes CASTTTSGGIYEQYF. V is TRBV7-2 and J is TRBJ2-7; 11 nucleotides match TRBD2. CDR3 length equals 15 residues. V trimming: 7 bases; J trimming: 3 bases; junction bases outside the gene matches: 8. Germline CDR1 and CDR2: SGHTA and FQGNSA.